This T cell receptor beta chain was captured by sequencing in a study of blood T cells in healthy people across ages. Study-level findings and limits: Naive T cell percentage showed a strong correlation with the diversity of TCR beta. Long-lived donors carried more naive CD4+ cells and greater diversity than aged donors.

This clonotype was found a few times. Its matching antigen is unknown. PCR was performed a second time for about 7 to 11 cycles using a sample-barcoded 5' primer and a J-beta primer mix. Individual samples furnished no less than 3 million CDR3-containing paired-end reads apiece. TCRdb reprocessed the 5' RACE reads with MiXCR, giving one entry per CDR3 protein. The table lists roughly 1,300,000 distinct CDR3 sequences, 59% of them singletons. J was trimmed by 7 bases and V by 8 bases; bases with no gene match: 7. The V gene's germline CDR1 is SEHNR and CDR2 FQNEAQ (reference sequence). This CDR3 spans 12 amino acids.

The chain links TRBV7-9 to TRBJ2-7; 8 bases line up with TRBD2. The clonotype originates from a young man in good health. The sample was blood. The CDR3 DNA reads as TGTGCCAGCCTAAGCGGGAGTAATGAGCAGTACTTC. Translating it yields CASLSGSNEQYF.